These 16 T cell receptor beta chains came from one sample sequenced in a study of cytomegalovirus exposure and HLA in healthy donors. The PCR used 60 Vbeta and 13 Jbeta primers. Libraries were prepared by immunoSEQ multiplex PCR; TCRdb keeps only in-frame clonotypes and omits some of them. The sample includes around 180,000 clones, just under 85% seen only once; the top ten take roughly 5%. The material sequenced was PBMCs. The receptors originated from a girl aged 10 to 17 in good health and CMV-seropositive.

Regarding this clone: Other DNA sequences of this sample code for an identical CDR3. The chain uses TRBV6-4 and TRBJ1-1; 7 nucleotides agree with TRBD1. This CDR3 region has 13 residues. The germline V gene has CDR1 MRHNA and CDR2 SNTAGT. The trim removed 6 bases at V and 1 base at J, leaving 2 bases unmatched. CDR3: CASSEGANTEAFF. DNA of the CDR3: TGTGCCAGCAGCGAGGGGGCGAACACTGAAGCTTTCTTT.

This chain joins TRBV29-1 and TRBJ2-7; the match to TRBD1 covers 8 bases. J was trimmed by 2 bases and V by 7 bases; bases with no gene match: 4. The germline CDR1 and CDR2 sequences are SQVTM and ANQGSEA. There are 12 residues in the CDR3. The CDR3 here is CSAGTGTYEQYF. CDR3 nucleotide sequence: TGCAGCGCTGGGACAGGAACCTACGAGCAGTACTTC.

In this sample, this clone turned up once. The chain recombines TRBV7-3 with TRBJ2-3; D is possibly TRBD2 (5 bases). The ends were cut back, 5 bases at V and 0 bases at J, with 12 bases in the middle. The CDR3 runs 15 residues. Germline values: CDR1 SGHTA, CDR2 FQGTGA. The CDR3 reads CASSHDGLSTDTQYF. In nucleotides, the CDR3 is TGTGCCAGCAGCCATGACGGACTCAGCACAGATACGCAGTATTTT.

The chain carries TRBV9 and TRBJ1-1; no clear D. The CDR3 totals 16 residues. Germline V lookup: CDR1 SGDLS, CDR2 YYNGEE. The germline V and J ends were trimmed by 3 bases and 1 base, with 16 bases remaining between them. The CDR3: CASSDGTDHRNTEAFF. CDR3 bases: TGTGCCAGCAGCGATGGAACAGACCATAGGAACACTGAAGCTTTCTTT.

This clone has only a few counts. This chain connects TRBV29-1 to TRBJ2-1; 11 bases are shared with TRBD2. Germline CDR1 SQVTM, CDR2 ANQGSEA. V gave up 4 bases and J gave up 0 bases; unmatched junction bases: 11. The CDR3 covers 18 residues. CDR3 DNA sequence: TGCAGCGTTGCAGGTGCTAGCGGGGGGCCGGGCTCCTACAATGAGCAGTTCTTC. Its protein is CSVAGASGGPGSYNEQFF.

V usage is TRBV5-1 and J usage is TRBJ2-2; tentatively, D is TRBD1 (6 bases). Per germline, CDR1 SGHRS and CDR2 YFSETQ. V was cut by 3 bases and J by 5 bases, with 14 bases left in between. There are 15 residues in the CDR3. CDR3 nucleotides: TGCGCCAGCAGCTATGAGGGGGTACCAACCGGGGAGCTGTTTTTT. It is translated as CASSYEGVPTGELFF.

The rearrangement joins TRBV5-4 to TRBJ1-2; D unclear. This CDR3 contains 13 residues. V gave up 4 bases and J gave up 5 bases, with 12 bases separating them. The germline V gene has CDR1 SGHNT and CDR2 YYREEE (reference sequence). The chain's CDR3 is CASSNIGGYGYTF. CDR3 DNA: TGTGCCAGCAGCAATATAGGAGGGTATGGCTACACCTTC.

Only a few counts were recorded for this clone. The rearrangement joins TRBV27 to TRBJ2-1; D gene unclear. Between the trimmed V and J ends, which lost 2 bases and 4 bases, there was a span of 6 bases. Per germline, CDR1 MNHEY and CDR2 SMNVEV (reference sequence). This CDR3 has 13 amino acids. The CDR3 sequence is CASSLTRYNEQFF. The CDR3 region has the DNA TGTGCCAGCAGTTTAACGCGGTACAATGAGCAGTTCTTC.

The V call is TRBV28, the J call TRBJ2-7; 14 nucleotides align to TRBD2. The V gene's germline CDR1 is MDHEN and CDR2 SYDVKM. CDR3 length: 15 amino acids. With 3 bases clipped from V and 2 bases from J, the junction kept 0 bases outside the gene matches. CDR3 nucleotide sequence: TGTGCCAGCAGTTTGACTAGCGGGGGGGCCTACGAGCAGTACTTC. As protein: CASSLTSGGAYEQYF.

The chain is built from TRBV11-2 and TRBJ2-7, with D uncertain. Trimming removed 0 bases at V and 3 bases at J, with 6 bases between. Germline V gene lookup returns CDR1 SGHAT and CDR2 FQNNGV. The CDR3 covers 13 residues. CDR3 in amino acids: CASSLELVYEQYF. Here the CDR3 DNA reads TGTGCCAGCAGCTTAGAACTCGTCTACGAGCAGTACTTC.

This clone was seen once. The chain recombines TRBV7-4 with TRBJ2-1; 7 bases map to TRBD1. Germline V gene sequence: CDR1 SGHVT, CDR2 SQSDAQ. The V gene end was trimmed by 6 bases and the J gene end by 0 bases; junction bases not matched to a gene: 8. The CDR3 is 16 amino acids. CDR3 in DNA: TGTGCCAGCAGGACCGACAGGGACCCCTCCTACAATGAGCAGTTCTTC. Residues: CASRTDRDPSYNEQFF. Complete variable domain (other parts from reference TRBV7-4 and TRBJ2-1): GAGVSQSPRYKVAKRGRDVALRCDSISGHVTLYWYRQTLGQGSEVLTYSQSDAQRDKSGRPSGRFSAERPERSVSTLKIQRTEQGDSAVYLCASRTDRDPSYNEQFFGPGTRLTVL.

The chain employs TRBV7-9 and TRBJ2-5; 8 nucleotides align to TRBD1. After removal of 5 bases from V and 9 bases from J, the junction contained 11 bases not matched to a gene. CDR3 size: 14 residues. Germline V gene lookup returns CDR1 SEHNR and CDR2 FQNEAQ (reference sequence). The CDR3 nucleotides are TGTGCCAGCAGCCAGACAGGGGTAAAAGGGTCCCAGTACTTC. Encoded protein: CASSQTGVKGSQYF.

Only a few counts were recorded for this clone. The CDR3 DNA sequence: TGCGCCAGCAGCCCCAGTAGCACAGATACGCAGTATTTT. This encodes CASSPSSTDTQYF. The V and J genes are TRBV5-1 and TRBJ2-3; D unclear. Germline loops: CDR1 SGHRS, CDR2 YFSETQ. V was cut by 4 bases and J by 0 bases, with 6 bases left in between. This CDR3 comprises 13 residues.

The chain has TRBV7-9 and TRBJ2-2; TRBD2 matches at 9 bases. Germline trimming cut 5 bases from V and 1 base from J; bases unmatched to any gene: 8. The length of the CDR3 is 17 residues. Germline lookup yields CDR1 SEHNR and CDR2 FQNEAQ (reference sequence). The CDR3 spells CASSPTAGGRNTGELFF. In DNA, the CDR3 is TGTGCCAGCAGCCCTACGGCGGGGGGGCGGAACACCGGGGAGCTGTTTTTT.

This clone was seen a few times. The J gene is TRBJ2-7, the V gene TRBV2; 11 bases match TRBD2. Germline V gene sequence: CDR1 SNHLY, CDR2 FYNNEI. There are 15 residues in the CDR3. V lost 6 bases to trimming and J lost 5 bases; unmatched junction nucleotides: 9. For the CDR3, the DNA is TGTGCCAGCAGGCCTGATAGCGGGGGGGTTAACGAGCAGTACTTC. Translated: CASRPDSGGVNEQYF.

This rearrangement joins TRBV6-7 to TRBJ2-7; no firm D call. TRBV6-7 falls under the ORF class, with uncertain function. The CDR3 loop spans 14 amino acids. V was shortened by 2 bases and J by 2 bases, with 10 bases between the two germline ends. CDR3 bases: TGTGCCAGCAGTTACCCTGATAAGCCCTACGAGCAGTACTTC. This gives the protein CASSYPDKPYEQYF.